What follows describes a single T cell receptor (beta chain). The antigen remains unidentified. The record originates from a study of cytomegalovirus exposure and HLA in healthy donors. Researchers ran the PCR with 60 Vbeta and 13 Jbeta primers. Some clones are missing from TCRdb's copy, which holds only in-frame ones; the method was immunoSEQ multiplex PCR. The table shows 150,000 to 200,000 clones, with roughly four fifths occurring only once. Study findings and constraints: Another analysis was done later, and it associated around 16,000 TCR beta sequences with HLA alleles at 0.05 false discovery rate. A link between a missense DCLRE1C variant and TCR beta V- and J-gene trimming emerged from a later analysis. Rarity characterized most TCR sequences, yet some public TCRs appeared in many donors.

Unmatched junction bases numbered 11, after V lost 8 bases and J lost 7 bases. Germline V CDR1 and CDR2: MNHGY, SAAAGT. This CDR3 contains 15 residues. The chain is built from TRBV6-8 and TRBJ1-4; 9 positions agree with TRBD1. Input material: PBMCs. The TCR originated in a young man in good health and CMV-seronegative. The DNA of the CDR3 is TGTGCCAGCCTGGGTACAGGGGGCTTTGGTGAAAAACTGTTTTTT. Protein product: CASLGTGGFGEKLFF.